This T cell receptor beta chain was captured by sequencing in a study of regulatory T cells in long-lasting Graves disease. In its sample, this clonotype was seen many times. Specified time point: newly diagnosed GD, antithyroid drugs for less than 3 months. PBMCs provided the RNA from which the TCR library was made. Germline V gives CDR1 SNHLY, CDR2 FYNNEI. The CDR3 is 15 amino acids. V gave up 6 bases and J gave up 2 bases; unmatched junction bases: 4. The TCR beta library used iRepertoire HTBI primers with Arm-PCR amplification of CDR3. MiXCR, applied by TCRdb to the multiplex PCR reads, yields one record per CDR3 protein. The repertoire holds 580,000 or so distinct CDR3 sequences, approximately 16% seen once, with around 11% in the top ten. A further study also used this sample, focusing on T cells in Graves' hyperthyroidism and ophthalmopathy. That paper adds: Stability of Graves' hyperthyroidism was defined as absent ophthalmopathy progression within 18 months. Uncontrolled infection, other autoimmune disease, pregnancy or lactation disqualified patients from enrolment.

The rearrangement uses TRBV2 and TRBJ2-3, with TRBD2 identical over 11 bases. This clonotype was obtained from a man aged 18 to 30 with Graves disease. The sample in question was peripheral blood mononuclear cells (PBMCs), obtained at new diagnosis, from a patient treated with antithyroid drugs. In DNA form, the CDR3 reads TGTGCCAGCAGGCGACTAGCGGGAAACACAGATACGCAGTATTTT. Translation gives CASRRLAGNTDTQYF.